This is a list of T cell receptor beta chains from one sample in a study of blood T cell repertoires in COVID-19. Sequencing used immunoSEQ multiplex PCR; TCRdb keeps in-frame clones, though not all of them. The sample yields about 270,000 clones, roughly 84% seen once. The sample taken for sequencing was peripheral blood. The receptors were sampled from a human donor with COVID-19, enrolled during active disease. The donor label of this sample is uncertain. CDR3s include the opening cysteine and the closing phenylalanine or tryptophan. Fields, in order: J gene, V gene, CDR3 protein.

TRBJ2-3 | TRBV30 | CAWSGDYNTQYF
TRBJ2-2 | TRBV6-8 | CASSLEGRGTGELFF
TRBJ1-2 | TRBV28 | CASSSHGGYGYTF
TRBJ2-3 | TRBV19 | CASSIDPADTDTQYF
TRBJ1-4 | TRBV4-3 | CASSQDLVGGGEKLFF
TRBJ1-5 | TRBV2 | CASRGDSTNQPQHF
TRBJ1-5 | TRBV19 | CASSIGQYSNQPQHF
TRBJ2-7 | TRBV7-6 | CASSLSPGQGTSEQYF
TRBJ1-5 | TRBV19 | CAATRDPLLNQPQHF
TRBJ2-7 | TRBV6-5 | CASRGLASSYEQYF